The entry below describes one TCR beta chain. The antigen remains unidentified. The record originates from a study of cytomegalovirus exposure and HLA in healthy donors. V was clipped by 0 bases and J by 5 bases; unmatched bases: 4. Looked up from germline, CDR1 is SGDLS and CDR2 is YYNGEE. The CDR3 covers 14 residues. Whole-study findings and limits: Later analysis found that TCR beta chains associated with HLA were more clonally expanded than other, equally common chains. Reported findings show TCR beta sequences accurately forecast HLA-A and HLA-B alleles in most subjects.

Amplification used 60 Vbeta primers and 13 Jbeta primers. TCRdb keeps only in-frame clones here, not all; method: immunoSEQ multiplex PCR. This table holds roughly 250,000 clones, approximately 80% found once. The sequence came from a girl aged 2 to 9 in good health and CMV-seronegative. This chain uses TRBV9 with TRBJ1-2; 7 bases agree with TRBD1. Material for sequencing was PBMCs. The CDR3 loop is CASSVGGTAYGYTF. The CDR3 DNA follows: TGTGCCAGCAGCGTAGGTGGGACAGCGTATGGCTACACCTTC.